A single sample gave rise to the 2 T cell receptor beta chains below, sequenced in a study of blood T cell repertoires in COVID-19. Only in-frame clones appear in the TCRdb table, and some are missing; sequencing was by immunoSEQ multiplex PCR. The sample holds 180,000 or so clones, around 86% seen once. Sequenced: peripheral blood. Receptors were obtained from a man aged 60-69 years with acute or convalescent COVID-19.

The rearrangement uses TRBV19 and TRBJ2-7; no clear D gene. This CDR3 spans 13 amino acids. The germline V gene has CDR1 LNHDA and CDR2 SQIVND (reference sequence). V lost 4 bases, J lost 6 bases, and 13 bases lay in between. CDR3 DNA: TGTGCCAGTAGTAGCCGTCTGAGGTCCGAGCAGTACTTC. Residues: CASSSRLRSEQYF.

This chain links TRBV27 with TRBJ1-5, with TRBD1 matching over 8 bases. The V gene end was trimmed by 6 bases and the J gene end by 7 bases; junction bases not matched to a gene: 8. This CDR3 is 14 amino acids long. CDR1 and CDR2 (germline): MNHEY, SMNVEV (reference sequence). CDR3 sequence (DNA): TGTGCCAGCAGACTTACCGGGACAGGCCAGCCCCAGCATTTT. Translating it yields CASRLTGTGQPQHF.